This is a list of T cell receptor beta chains from one sample in a study of T cells after yellow fever vaccination. MiXCR, run by TCRdb on the 5' RACE reads, gives a single entry per CDR3 protein. The repertoire consists of a few hundred thousand distinct CDR3 sequences, with roughly 8.7% occurring once and the leading ten covering about 3.5%. Material: CD4+ T cells sorted from PBMCs, obtained 5 days after the yellow fever booster vaccination. The source of these receptors is a man younger than 30 who received the YFV17D yellow fever vaccine. CDR3s leave out the opening cysteine and the closing phenylalanine or tryptophan. Each record gives: clone size, J gene, V gene, CDR3 protein. Not every row has a clone size; where given, it reads once, few, many or a size class.

clone size: few
J gene: TRBJ1-5
V gene: TRBV12-3/TRBV12-4
CDR3 protein: ASSWTSQPQH

clone size: .
J gene: TRBJ2-5
V gene: TRBV5-1
CDR3 protein: ASSFRDKGRGETQY

clone size: few
J gene: TRBJ2-1
V gene: TRBV20-1
CDR3 protein: SAGMSISEQF

clone size: few
J gene: TRBJ2-3
V gene: TRBV3-1
CDR3 protein: ASSPWSTHTQY

clone size: few
J gene: TRBJ1-6
V gene: TRBV20-1
CDR3 protein: SALRGTRYNSPLH

clone size: .
J gene: TRBJ2-3
V gene: TRBV10-3
CDR3 protein: AISGVAYPSTDTQY

clone size: many
J gene: TRBJ2-5
V gene: TRBV7-2
CDR3 protein: ASSLAGRYSGETQY

clone size: .
J gene: TRBJ1-2
V gene: TRBV15
CDR3 protein: ATSRDYTTNYGYT

clone size: many
J gene: TRBJ2-1
V gene: TRBV9
CDR3 protein: ASSVGTRSYNEQF

clone size: few
J gene: TRBJ2-3
V gene: TRBV19
CDR3 protein: ASAGLARNTDTQY

clone size: many
J gene: TRBJ1-2
V gene: TRBV6-5
CDR3 protein: ASSDGGAPPYGYT

clone size: .
J gene: TRBJ2-3
V gene: TRBV2
CDR3 protein: ASSEATRSDTQY

clone size: few
J gene: TRBJ2-7
V gene: TRBV6-5
CDR3 protein: ATISARGAIEQY

clone size: .
J gene: TRBJ1-6
V gene: TRBV6-5
CDR3 protein: ASSRQVSYNSPLH

clone size: .
J gene: TRBJ1-6
V gene: TRBV21-1
CDR3 protein: ASRAAPLH

clone size: few
J gene: TRBJ2-1
V gene: TRBV18
CDR3 protein: ASSPTGGTYNEQF

clone size: medium-sized
J gene: TRBJ1-1
V gene: TRBV12-3/TRBV12-4
CDR3 protein: ASSLRGTEAF

clone size: few
J gene: TRBJ2-3
V gene: TRBV6-6
CDR3 protein: ASSPPFGADTQY

clone size: few
J gene: TRBJ1-1
V gene: TRBV10-3
CDR3 protein: AINRAVNTEAF

clone size: few
J gene: TRBJ2-5
V gene: TRBV15
CDR3 protein: ATSRDWTGTRETQY

clone size: few
J gene: TRBJ2-7
V gene: TRBV30
CDR3 protein: AWSGGAYEQY

clone size: .
J gene: TRBJ2-7
V gene: TRBV11-2
CDR3 protein: ASSFGSPFGQY

clone size: few
J gene: TRBJ2-1
V gene: TRBV9
CDR3 protein: ASSENEEQF

clone size: many
J gene: TRBJ2-6
V gene: TRBV5-1
CDR3 protein: ASSLLDGANVLT

clone size: .
J gene: TRBJ2-5
V gene: TRBV5-1
CDR3 protein: ASSRLEYQETQY

clone size: many
J gene: TRBJ2-1
V gene: TRBV5-1
CDR3 protein: ASSLAGTGYNEQF

clone size: many
J gene: TRBJ2-4
V gene: TRBV2
CDR3 protein: ASRDSLNIQY

clone size: .
J gene: TRBJ1-1
V gene: TRBV18
CDR3 protein: ASSPLDDTEAF

clone size: .
J gene: TRBJ1-6
V gene: TRBV5-5
CDR3 protein: ASSLQEYSYNSPLH

clone size: few
J gene: TRBJ2-5
V gene: TRBV30
CDR3 protein: AWSVRLAGGKTQY

clone size: .
J gene: TRBJ2-5
V gene: TRBV4-2
CDR3 protein: ASSRSGGGPGETQY

clone size: .
J gene: TRBJ2-7
V gene: TRBV30
CDR3 protein: AWSGQTLYEQY

clone size: many
J gene: TRBJ1-1
V gene: TRBV29-1
CDR3 protein: SVEKGWDTEAF

clone size: few
J gene: TRBJ1-5
V gene: TRBV5-5
CDR3 protein: ASSTTGVSNQPQH

clone size: .
J gene: TRBJ2-1
V gene: TRBV7-2
CDR3 protein: ASSVSRGIEQF

clone size: .
J gene: TRBJ2-5
V gene: TRBV10-3
CDR3 protein: AITPGTGNLETQY

clone size: few
J gene: TRBJ2-5
V gene: TRBV7-8
CDR3 protein: ASSFSVTSGRETQY

clone size: few
J gene: TRBJ2-1
V gene: TRBV6-6
CDR3 protein: ASSYHIREVWANEQF

clone size: many
J gene: TRBJ2-7
V gene: TRBV12-3/TRBV12-4
CDR3 protein: ASSLPRRGIPEQY

clone size: .
J gene: TRBJ2-2
V gene: TRBV7-3
CDR3 protein: ASSLGSGRELF

clone size: .
J gene: TRBJ2-3
V gene: TRBV6-6
CDR3 protein: ASSFGLAGGQGDTQY

clone size: many
J gene: TRBJ2-5
V gene: TRBV5-1
CDR3 protein: ASSLQNWAQETQY

clone size: few
J gene: TRBJ1-2
V gene: TRBV9
CDR3 protein: ASSVDPGQSYGYT

clone size: many
J gene: TRBJ2-6
V gene: TRBV5-1
CDR3 protein: ASSFGDRSGANVLT

clone size: few
J gene: TRBJ2-7
V gene: TRBV20-1
CDR3 protein: SASPGRDRSYEQY

clone size: .
J gene: TRBJ1-1
V gene: TRBV6-5
CDR3 protein: ASSYVGHTEAF